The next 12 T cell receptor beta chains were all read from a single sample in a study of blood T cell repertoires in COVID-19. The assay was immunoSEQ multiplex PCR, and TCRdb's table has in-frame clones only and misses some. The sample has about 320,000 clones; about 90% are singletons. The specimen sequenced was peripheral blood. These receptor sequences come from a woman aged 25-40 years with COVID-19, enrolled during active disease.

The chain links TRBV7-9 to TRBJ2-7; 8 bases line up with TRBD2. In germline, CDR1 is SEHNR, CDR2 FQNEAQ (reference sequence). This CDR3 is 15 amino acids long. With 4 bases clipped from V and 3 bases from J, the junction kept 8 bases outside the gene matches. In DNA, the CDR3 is TGTGCCAGCAGCTCCCTGAAGACTAGCGTCTACGAGCAGTACTTC. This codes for CASSSLKTSVYEQYF.

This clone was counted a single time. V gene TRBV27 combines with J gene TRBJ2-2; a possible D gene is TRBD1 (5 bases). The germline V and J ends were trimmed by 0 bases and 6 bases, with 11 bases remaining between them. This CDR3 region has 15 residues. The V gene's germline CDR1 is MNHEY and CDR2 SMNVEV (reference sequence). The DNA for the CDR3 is TGTGCCAGCAGTTTATCAGGGGCCAGGGCCGGGGAGCTGTTTTTT. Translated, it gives CASSLSGARAGELFF.

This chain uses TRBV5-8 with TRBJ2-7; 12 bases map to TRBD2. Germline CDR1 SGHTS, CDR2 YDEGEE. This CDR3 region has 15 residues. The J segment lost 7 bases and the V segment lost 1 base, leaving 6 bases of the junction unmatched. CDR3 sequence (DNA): TGTGCCAGCAGCTTGTGGACTAGCGGGGTAGAAGAGCAGTACTTC. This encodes CASSLWTSGVEEQYF.

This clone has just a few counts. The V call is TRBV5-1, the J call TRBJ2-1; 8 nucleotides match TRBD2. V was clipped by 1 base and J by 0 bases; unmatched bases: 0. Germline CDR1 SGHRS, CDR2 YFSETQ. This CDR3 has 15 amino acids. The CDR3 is CASSLSGGSYNEQFF. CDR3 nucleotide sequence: TGCGCCAGCAGCTTGAGCGGGGGCTCCTACAATGAGCAGTTCTTC.

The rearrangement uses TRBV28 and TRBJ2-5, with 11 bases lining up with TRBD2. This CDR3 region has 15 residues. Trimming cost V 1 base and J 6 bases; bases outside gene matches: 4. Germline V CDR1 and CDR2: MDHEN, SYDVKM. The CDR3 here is CASSLLAGGPKTQYF. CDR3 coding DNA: TGTGCCAGCAGTTTATTAGCGGGGGGGCCGAAGACCCAGTACTTC. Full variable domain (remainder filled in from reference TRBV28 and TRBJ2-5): DVKVTQSSRYLVKRTGEKVFLECVQDMDHENMFWYRQDPGLGLRLIYFSYDVKMKEKGDIPEGYSVSREKKERFSLILESASTNQTSMYLCASSLLAGGPKTQYFGPGTRLLVL.

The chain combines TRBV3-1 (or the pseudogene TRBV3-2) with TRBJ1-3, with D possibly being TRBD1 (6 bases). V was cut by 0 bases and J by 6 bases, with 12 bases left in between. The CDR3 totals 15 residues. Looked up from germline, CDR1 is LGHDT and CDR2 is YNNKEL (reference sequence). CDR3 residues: CASSQDRRGLNTIYF. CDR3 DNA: TGTGCCAGCAGCCAAGATCGAAGGGGGTTAAACACCATATATTTT.

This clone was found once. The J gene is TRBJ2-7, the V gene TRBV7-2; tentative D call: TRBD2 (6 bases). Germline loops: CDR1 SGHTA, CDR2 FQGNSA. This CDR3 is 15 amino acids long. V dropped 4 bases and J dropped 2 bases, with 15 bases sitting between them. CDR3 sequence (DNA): TGTGCCAGCAGCTCCGGGACTTTCATCCCCTACGAGCAGTACTTC. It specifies CASSSGTFIPYEQYF.

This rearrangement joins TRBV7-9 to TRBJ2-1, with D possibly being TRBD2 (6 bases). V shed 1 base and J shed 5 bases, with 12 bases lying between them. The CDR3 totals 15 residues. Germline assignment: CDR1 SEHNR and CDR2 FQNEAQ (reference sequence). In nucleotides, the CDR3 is TGTGCCAGCAGCTTAGTGTGGGGGGAGAACAATGAGCAGTTCTTC. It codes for CASSLVWGENNEQFF.

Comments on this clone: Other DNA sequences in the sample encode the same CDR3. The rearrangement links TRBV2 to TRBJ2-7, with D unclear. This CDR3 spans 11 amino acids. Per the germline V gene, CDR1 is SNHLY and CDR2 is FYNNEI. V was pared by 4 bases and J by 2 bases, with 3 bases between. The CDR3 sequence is CASSGTYEQYF. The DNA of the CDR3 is TGTGCCAGCAGTGGTACCTACGAGCAGTACTTC.

The CDR3 DNA reads as TGTGCCAGCAGTTACGCCACAGGGACAGGGAAGTACGAGCAGTACTTC. It yields the protein CASSYATGTGKYEQYF. The V call is TRBV6-5, the J call TRBJ2-7; 9 nucleotides align to TRBD1. The V gene end was trimmed by 2 bases and the J gene end by 4 bases; junction bases not matched to a gene: 9. Germline V lookup: CDR1 MNHEY, CDR2 SVGAGI. This CDR3 has 16 residues.

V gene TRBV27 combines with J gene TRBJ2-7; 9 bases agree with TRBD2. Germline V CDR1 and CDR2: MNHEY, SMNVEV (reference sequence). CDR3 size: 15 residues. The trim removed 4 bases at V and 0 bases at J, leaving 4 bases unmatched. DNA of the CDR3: TGTGCCAGCAGTTGGGCGGGGGGGGCCTCCTACGAGCAGTACTTC. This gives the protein CASSWAGGASYEQYF.

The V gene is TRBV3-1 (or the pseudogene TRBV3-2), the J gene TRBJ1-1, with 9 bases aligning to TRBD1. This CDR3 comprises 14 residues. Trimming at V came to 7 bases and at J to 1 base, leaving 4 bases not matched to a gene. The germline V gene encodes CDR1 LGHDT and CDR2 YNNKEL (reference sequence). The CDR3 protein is CASTKQGANTEAFF. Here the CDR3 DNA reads TGTGCCAGCACCAAACAGGGGGCGAACACTGAAGCTTTCTTT.